Each of the 23 T cell receptor beta chains below was sequenced from the same sample in a study of cytomegalovirus exposure and HLA in healthy donors. Amplification used 60 Vbeta primers and 13 Jbeta primers. Produced via immunoSEQ multiplex PCR; TCRdb's table is partial and in-frame only. The table includes some 76,000 clones, 84% detected once. The material sequenced was PBMCs. These receptors were collected from a woman between 45 and 65 years old in good health and CMV-seronegative.

The rearrangement uses TRBV28 and TRBJ1-1; D is unresolved. Germline values: CDR1 MDHEN, CDR2 SYDVKM. The CDR3 is 14 amino acids. V lost 5 bases, J lost 7 bases, and 17 bases lay in between. In DNA, the CDR3 is TGTGCCAGCAGTCGCGGTCTGAGTTCGGGTGAAGCTTTCTTT. As protein: CASSRGLSSGEAFF.

This chain links TRBV7-8 with TRBJ2-1; TRBD2 matches at 12 bases. The germline CDR1 and CDR2 sequences are SGHVS and FQNEAQ. CDR3 length: 16 amino acids. Trimming cost V 5 bases and J 0 bases; bases outside gene matches: 2. The CDR3 bases are TGTGCCAGCAGCCAGACTAGCGGGAGCTCCTACAATGAGCAGTTCTTC. It yields the protein CASSQTSGSSYNEQFF. Full variable domain (remainder filled in from reference TRBV7-8 and TRBJ2-1): GAGVSQSPRYKVAKRGQDVALRCDPISGHVSLFWYQQALGQGPEFLTYFQNEAQLDKSGLPSDRFFAERPEGSVSTLKIQRTQQEDSAVYLCASSQTSGSSYNEQFFGPGTRLTVL.

This clone was seen only once. The chain employs TRBV28 and TRBJ1-5, with a tentative D call TRBD1 (6 bases). In germline, CDR1 is MDHEN, CDR2 SYDVKM. The CDR3 is made up of 14 amino acids. Trimming removed 7 bases at V and 0 bases at J, with 10 bases between. The CDR3 spells CASIGQFSNQPQHF. In DNA, the CDR3 is TGTGCCAGCATTGGACAGTTTAGCAATCAGCCCCAGCATTTT.

This chain joins TRBV14 and TRBJ1-6; D unresolved. CDR1 is SGHDN and CDR2 is FVKESK in the germline V gene. The CDR3 sequence is 15 residues long. The V end was cut by 2 bases, the J end by 0 bases, with 5 bases between. CDR3: CASSQLASYNSPLHF. CDR3 coding DNA: TGTGCCAGCAGCCAATTAGCCTCCTATAATTCACCCCTCCACTTT. Complete variable domain (other parts from reference TRBV14 and TRBJ1-6): EAGVTQFPSHSVIEKGQTVTLRCDPISGHDNLYWYRRVMGKEIKFLLHFVKESKQDESGMPNNRFLAERTGGTYSTLKVQPAELEDSGVYFCASSQLASYNSPLHFGNGTRLTVT.

This clone occurred once. The chain links TRBV11-2 to TRBJ2-1, with 8 bases aligning to TRBD1. Trimming removed 5 bases from V and 9 bases from J; junction bases left unmatched: 12. Germline-derived CDR1 and CDR2 are SGHAT and FQNNGV. The CDR3 contains 15 residues. The CDR3 region is CASSHGQGGYGEQFF. CDR3 bases: TGTGCCAGCAGCCATGGACAGGGCGGATATGGTGAGCAGTTCTTC. Full variable domain (remainder filled in from reference TRBV11-2 and TRBJ2-1): EAGVAQSPRYKIIEKRQSVAFWCNPISGHATLYWYQQILGQGPKLLIQFQNNGVVDDSQLPKDRFSAERLKGVDSTLKIQPAKLEDSAVYLCASSHGQGGYGEQFFGPGTRLTVL.

The chain joins TRBV7-9 to TRBJ2-1, with D possibly being TRBD2 (6 bases). Germline V gives CDR1 SEHNR, CDR2 FQNEAQ (reference sequence). Trimming removed 0 bases at V and 13 bases at J, with 7 bases between. The CDR3 is 11 amino acids. The CDR3 loop reads CASSLAGGQFF. The CDR3 nucleotides read TGTGCCAGCAGCTTAGCGGGGGGACAGTTCTTC.

The table lists this clone with a few counts. This chain uses TRBV19 with TRBJ2-2; possible D gene TRBD1, 6 bases. The CDR3 runs to 14 residues. Germline assignment: CDR1 LNHDA and CDR2 SQIVND (reference sequence). Between the trimmed V and J ends, which lost 2 bases and 6 bases, there was a span of 10 bases. CDR3 in amino acids: CASSIIEGAGELFF. The CDR3 DNA sequence: TGTGCCAGTAGTATAATCGAGGGGGCCGGGGAGCTGTTTTTT.

The chain couples TRBV7-2 to TRBJ2-3; 7 bases align to TRBD2. Germline lookup yields CDR1 SGHTA and CDR2 FQGNSA. V shed 3 bases, J shed 5 bases, and the junction held 2 bases outside the gene matches. This CDR3 contains 13 residues. The CDR3 protein is CASSFGGEDTQYF. In nucleotides, the CDR3 is TGTGCCAGCAGCTTTGGGGGGGAAGATACGCAGTATTTT. The full variable domain, its missing parts supplied by reference TRBV7-2 and TRBJ2-3, is GAGVSQSPSNKVTEKGKDVELRCDPISGHTALYWYRQSLGQGLEFLIYFQGNSAPDKSGLPSDRFSAERTGGSVSTLTIQRTQQEDSAVYLCASSFGGEDTQYFGPGTRLTVL.

The rearrangement uses TRBV7-9 and TRBJ2-1; 8 nucleotides agree with TRBD2. The J segment lost 0 bases and the V segment lost 5 bases, leaving 3 bases of the junction unmatched. The CDR3 runs to 15 residues. In germline, CDR1 is SEHNR, CDR2 FQNEAQ (reference sequence). The CDR3: CASSQRESSYNEQFF. CDR3 DNA: TGTGCCAGCAGCCAGCGGGAGAGCTCCTACAATGAGCAGTTCTTC.

The chain has TRBV5-1 and TRBJ2-2, with 8 bases identical to TRBD2. V dropped 4 bases and J dropped 5; count of bases not matched to a gene: 7. There are 15 residues in the CDR3. Germline CDR1 and CDR2: SGHRS and YFSETQ. The CDR3 loop is CASSPRERGTGELFF. The CDR3 DNA is TGCGCCAGCAGCCCCCGGGAGCGGGGGACCGGGGAGCTGTTTTTT.

This clone showed up just a few times. This chain uses TRBV6-4 with TRBJ2-3; 11 nucleotides match TRBD2. The CDR3 is 16 residues long. The V gene's germline CDR1 is MRHNA and CDR2 SNTAGT. Germline trimming cut 0 bases from V and 1 base from J; bases unmatched to any gene: 0. The CDR3 protein is CASSDSTSGGTDTQYF. CDR3 bases: TGTGCCAGCAGTGACTCGACTAGCGGGGGCACAGATACGCAGTATTTT.

This rearrangement joins TRBV30 to TRBJ1-1; TRBD1 might be the D (5 bases). Trimming pared 4 bases from V and 2 bases from J, leaving 11 bases between. The length of the CDR3 is 13 residues. Per the germline V gene, CDR1 is GTSNPN and CDR2 is SVGIG (reference sequence). The CDR3 region has the DNA TGTGCCTGGACCCATGGGGCTAACACTGAAGCTTTCTTT. Protein product: CAWTHGANTEAFF.

The rearrangement uses TRBV5-6 and TRBJ1-2, with TRBD1 matching over 8 bases. J was trimmed by 3 bases and V by 5 bases; bases with no gene match: 6. Germline-derived CDR1 and CDR2 are SGHDT and YYEEEE. The CDR3 extends over 14 amino acids. The CDR3 sequence: CASRKQGDYYGYTF. CDR3 DNA: TGTGCCAGCAGGAAACAGGGGGATTACTATGGCTACACCTTC.

V is TRBV5-4 and J is TRBJ1-2; D gene uncertain. CDR1 and CDR2 (germline): SGHNT, YYREEE (reference sequence). There are 13 residues in the CDR3. The ends were cut back, 0 bases at V and 8 bases at J, with 11 bases in the middle. CDR3 protein: CASSLVSAEGYTF. The CDR3 nucleotides are TGTGCCAGCAGCTTGGTGTCAGCGGAAGGCTACACCTTC.

The chain links TRBV11-2 to TRBJ2-7, with D hard to call. Between the trimmed V and J ends, which lost 5 bases and 3 bases, there was a span of 5 bases. This CDR3 contains 11 residues. Germline lookup yields CDR1 SGHAT and CDR2 FQNNGV. CDR3 loop: CASSPSYEQYF. CDR3 DNA sequence: TGTGCCAGCAGCCCCAGCTACGAGCAGTACTTC.

The genes are TRBV11-2 and TRBJ1-1; D is possibly TRBD1 (5 bases). The CDR3 totals 15 residues. The germline V gene encodes CDR1 SGHAT and CDR2 FQNNGV. V gave up 3 bases and J gave up 0 bases, with 11 bases separating them. CDR3 loop: CASSFRTYMNTEAFF. Written as DNA, the CDR3 is TGTGCCAGCAGCTTCCGGACATATATGAACACTGAAGCTTTCTTT. Using reference TRBV11-2 and TRBJ1-1 for the parts outside the CDR3, the full variable domain is EAGVAQSPRYKIIEKRQSVAFWCNPISGHATLYWYQQILGQGPKLLIQFQNNGVVDDSQLPKDRFSAERLKGVDSTLKIQPAKLEDSAVYLCASSFRTYMNTEAFFGQGTRLTVV.

The chain's CDR3 is CASSPRDFEVYTF. The CDR3 DNA follows: TGTGCCAGCAGCCCCCGGGACTTTGAAGTCTACACCTTC. The V gene is TRBV7-9, the J gene TRBJ1-2; possible D gene TRBD1, 5 bases. Trimming cost V 5 bases and J 10 bases, with 17 bases left between them. The CDR3 sequence is 13 residues long. Germline V gene sequence: CDR1 SEHNR, CDR2 FQNEAQ (reference sequence).

This clone has a single count. V is TRBV28 and J is TRBJ1-1; D perhaps matches TRBD1 (5 bases). Germline CDR1 is MDHEN and CDR2 is SYDVKM. This CDR3 comprises 17 residues. Trimming cost V 3 bases and J 1 base, with 18 bases left between them. CDR3: CASSFGAGVAPNTEAFF. DNA for the CDR3: TGTGCCAGCAGTTTTGGGGCGGGGGTGGCGCCGAACACTGAAGCTTTCTTT. Using reference TRBV28 and TRBJ1-1 for the parts outside the CDR3, the full variable domain is DVKVTQSSRYLVKRTGEKVFLECVQDMDHENMFWYRQDPGLGLRLIYFSYDVKMKEKGDIPEGYSVSREKKERFSLILESASTNQTSMYLCASSFGAGVAPNTEAFFGQGTRLTVV.

V is TRBV25-1 and J is TRBJ1-5, with 11 bases aligning to TRBD1. The CDR3 sequence is 14 residues long. Germline V lookup: CDR1 MGHDK, CDR2 SYGVNS. Unmatched junction bases numbered 2, after V lost 4 bases and J lost 6 bases. Written as DNA, the CDR3 is TGTGCCAGCAGTGGGGGACAGGGGGGTCAGCCCCAGCATTTT. Protein: CASSGGQGGQPQHF. The full variable domain, its missing parts supplied by reference TRBV25-1 and TRBJ1-5, is EADIYQTPRYLVIGTGKKITLECSQTMGHDKMYWYQQDPGMELHLIHYSYGVNSTEKGDLSSESTVSRIRTEHFPLTLESARPSHTSQYLCASSGGQGGQPQHFGDGTRLSIL.

The genes are TRBV28 and TRBJ1-3, with 10 bases matching TRBD1. The germline gives CDR1 MDHEN, CDR2 SYDVKM. CDR3 length: 15 residues. V dropped 7 bases and J dropped 2; count of bases not matched to a gene: 5. The CDR3 region is CASTSGTGAGNTIYF. The CDR3 DNA reads TGTGCCAGCACATCCGGGACAGGGGCTGGAAACACCATATATTTT.

The chain joins TRBV25-1 to TRBJ2-1; possibly TRBD1 for D (6 bases). V was clipped by 0 bases and J by 4 bases, with 10 bases between them. This CDR3 has 15 residues. The V gene's germline CDR1 is MGHDK and CDR2 SYGVNS. CDR3 sequence reads: CASSEYIRGYNEQFF. CDR3 coding DNA: TGTGCCAGCAGTGAATATATCAGGGGATACAATGAGCAGTTCTTC.

The chain links TRBV5-1 to TRBJ2-5, with D possibly TRBD2 on 5 matching bases. CDR1 and CDR2 (germline): SGHRS, YFSETQ. This CDR3 is built from 14 residues. V was trimmed by 0 bases and J by 1 base, leaving 7 bases between them. CDR3 bases: TGCGCCAGCAGCTTGGGTCGGGGCCAAGAGACCCAGTACTTC. It encodes CASSLGRGQETQYF.

In its sample, this clone was seen a few times. The chain uses TRBV5-1 and TRBJ2-7, with TRBD2 as a possible D gene (5 bases). The germline gives CDR1 SGHRS, CDR2 YFSETQ. V lost 5 bases and J lost 4, with 10 bases in between. This CDR3 contains 12 residues. The CDR3 here is CASRLDSYEQYF. The CDR3 nucleotides read TGCGCCAGCAGGCTGGACTCTTACGAGCAGTACTTC.